This entry lists 27 T cell receptor beta chains sequenced from one sample in a study of T cell responses to AZD1222 COVID-19 vaccine. Generated by immunoSEQ multiplex PCR, the TCRdb table keeps only in-frame clones and is missing some. The sample lists roughly 200,000 clones, about 92% occurring once. The specimen was peripheral blood, collected on day 0 of MenACWY control vaccination. These receptors came from an adult in good health.

The V call is TRBV20-1, the J call TRBJ1-1; 7 nucleotides align to TRBD1. V shed 3 bases, J shed 10 bases, and the junction held 14 bases outside the gene matches. The V gene's germline CDR1 is DFQATT and CDR2 SNEGSKA (reference sequence). The CDR3 is made up of 14 amino acids. CDR3 loop: CSASEDRRGTGAFF. Here the CDR3 DNA reads TGCAGTGCTAGTGAGGACAGGCGGGGAACAGGAGCTTTCTTT.

This clone showed up just once. V and J are TRBV6-2 or TRBV6-3 and TRBJ2-7, with TRBD2 matching 9 bases. The CDR3 spans 15 residues. The V and J ends lost 2 bases and 5 bases, in that order; junction bases with no gene match: 7. The germline V gene has CDR1 MNHEY and CDR2 SVGEGT. The CDR3 loop is CASSYGGTSLNEQYF. The CDR3 coding sequence is TGTGCCAGCAGTTACGGGGGGACTAGCTTAAACGAGCAGTACTTC.

The V gene is TRBV4-3, the J gene TRBJ1-1, with 7 bases fitting TRBD1. With V trimmed by 0 bases and J by 4 bases, 5 bases remained unmatched. Per the germline V gene, CDR1 is LGHNA and CDR2 is YSLEER. This CDR3 comprises 15 residues. The CDR3 sequence: CASSQEGRGFTEAFF. CDR3 nucleotides: TGCGCCAGCAGCCAAGAGGGCAGGGGGTTCACTGAAGCTTTCTTT.

The chain recombines TRBV7-3 with TRBJ2-7; TRBD2 might be the D (5 bases). V was shortened by 2 bases and J by 5 bases, with 10 bases between the two germline ends. The germline V gene has CDR1 SGHTA and CDR2 FQGTGA. CDR3 length: 13 residues. Written as DNA, the CDR3 is TGTGCCAGCAGCTTAGGACTTAGGAACGAGCAGTACTTC. This gives the protein CASSLGLRNEQYF.

J is TRBJ1-3 and V is TRBV3-1 (or the pseudogene TRBV3-2); weak D call: TRBD1 (6 bases). V lost 4 bases to trimming and J lost 5 bases, with 15 bases between them. The V gene's germline CDR1 is LGHDT and CDR2 YNNKEL (reference sequence). CDR3 length: 15 residues. The CDR3 loop is CASSPIGRGRNTIYF. CDR3 DNA: TGTGCCAGCAGCCCAATAGGGAGGGGGAGAAACACCATATATTTT.

This rearrangement joins TRBV28 to TRBJ2-3; 7 bases line up with TRBD1. J lost 1 base, V lost 7 bases, and 8 bases had no gene match. CDR1 is MDHEN, CDR2 SYDVKM, per germline. This CDR3 spans 15 amino acids. The CDR3 nucleotides read TGTGCCAGCAACGGCAGGGGGTTTGGCACAGATACGCAGTATTTT. This gives the protein CASNGRGFGTDTQYF.

This clone was found a few times. CDR3 sequence: CSASDRDEQYF. The CDR3 DNA sequence: TGCAGTGCTAGCGACAGGGACGAGCAGTACTTC. The genes are TRBV20-1 and TRBJ2-7; 7 bases map to TRBD1. The germline V gene has CDR1 DFQATT and CDR2 SNEGSKA (reference sequence). V shed 3 bases, J shed 5 bases, and the junction held 1 base outside the gene matches. This CDR3 spans 11 amino acids.

J is TRBJ1-1 and V is TRBV6-5; D gene ambiguous. The ends were cut back, 2 bases at V and 3 bases at J, with 10 bases in the middle. Germline assignment: CDR1 MNHEY and CDR2 SVGAGI. The CDR3 has 14 amino acids. CDR3 sequence reads: CASSYTVEHTEAFF. For the CDR3, the DNA is TGTGCCAGCAGTTACACCGTGGAGCACACTGAAGCTTTCTTT.

V usage is TRBV5-4 and J usage is TRBJ1-5, with D unresolved. The CDR3 has 13 amino acids. In germline, CDR1 is SGHNT, CDR2 YYREEE (reference sequence). The V gene lost 2 bases and the J gene lost 4 bases, with 7 bases spanning the gap. The CDR3 here is CASSFDGNQPQHF. The CDR3 DNA is TGTGCCAGCAGCTTCGATGGAAATCAGCCCCAGCATTTT.

This clone was seen a single time. The genes are TRBV7-7 and TRBJ1-3; D gene ambiguous. CDR3 length equals 17 residues. Trimming shortened V by 5 bases and J by 0 bases, and 17 bases separated the two germline ends. Per germline, CDR1 SSHAT and CDR2 FNYEAQ (reference sequence). The CDR3 coding sequence is TGTGCCAGCAGCCTAGAATACAGTCCCTCCTCTGGAAACACCATATATTTT. Amino acid sequence: CASSLEYSPSSGNTIYF.

The chain combines TRBV27 with TRBJ1-6, with no clear D. Germline values: CDR1 MNHEY, CDR2 SMNVEV (reference sequence). Trimming stripped 5 bases from V and 0 bases from J, with 11 bases between. The CDR3 is 16 amino acids. For the CDR3, the DNA is TGTGCCAGCAGTATCGGGCCGAGCTCCTATAATTCACCCCTCCACTTT. It codes for CASSIGPSSYNSPLHF.

The J gene is TRBJ2-5, the V gene TRBV7-6; the match to TRBD2 covers 11 bases. J gave up 1 base and V 6 bases, and 4 bases lay outside the gene matches. CDR1 is SGHVS, CDR2 FNYEAQ, per germline. This CDR3 has 15 amino acids. CDR3 nucleotide sequence: TGTGCCAGCAGTCCTAGCGGGGGGCCCCAAGAGACCCAGTACTTC. Its translation is CASSPSGGPQETQYF.

The rearrangement uses TRBV18 and TRBJ1-5; D remains unclear. The CDR3 extends over 14 amino acids. Germline values: CDR1 KGHSH, CDR2 LQKENI. V lost 6 bases, J lost 0 bases, and 9 bases lay in between. The CDR3 region has the DNA TGTGCCAGCTCGTTCGAGTATAGCAATCAGCCCCAGCATTTT. It encodes CASSFEYSNQPQHF.

The chain carries TRBV18 and TRBJ1-6, with 7 bases that match TRBD1. Per germline, CDR1 KGHSH and CDR2 LQKENI. The CDR3 sequence is 14 residues long. V lost 1 base, J lost 7 bases, and 1 base stayed unmatched. CDR3 DNA sequence: TGTGCCAGCTCACCACAACAGGGGAATTCACCCCTCCACTTT. It encodes CASSPQQGNSPLHF. Full variable domain (remainder filled in from reference TRBV18 and TRBJ1-6): NAGVMQNPRHLVRRRGQEARLRCSPMKGHSHVYWYRQLPEEGLKFMVYLQKENIIDESGMPKERFSAEFPKEGPSILRIQQVVRGDSAAYFCASSPQQGNSPLHFGNGTRLTVT.

The chain couples TRBV30 to TRBJ1-1; weak D call: TRBD1 (6 bases). CDR1 is GTSNPN and CDR2 is SVGIG in the germline V gene (reference sequence). The CDR3 has 12 residues. Between the trimmed V and J ends, which lost 4 bases and 4 bases, there was a span of 10 bases. As DNA, the CDR3 is TGTGCCTGGACTACAGGGTTCACTGAAGCTTTCTTT. This gives the protein CAWTTGFTEAFF. Supplemented by reference TRBV30 and TRBJ1-1, the full variable domain reads SQTIHQWPATLVQPVGSPLSLECTVEGTSNPNLYWYRQAAGRGLQLLFYSVGIGQISSEVPQNLSASRPQDRQFILSSKKLLLSDSGFYLCAWTTGFTEAFFGQGTRLTVV.

J is TRBJ1-2 and V is TRBV30; the D is unclear. Germline loops: CDR1 GTSNPN, CDR2 SVGIG (reference sequence). The germline V and J ends were trimmed by 3 bases and 4 bases, with 12 bases remaining between them. This CDR3 region has 13 residues. In nucleotides, the CDR3 is TGTGCCTGGAGCGGGTTACTCTTCTATGGCTACACCTTC. This codes for CAWSGLLFYGYTF.

V and J are TRBV6-4 and TRBJ1-1, with 7 nucleotides matching TRBD1. Germline CDR1 and CDR2: MRHNA and SNTAGT. Trimming cost V 3 bases and J 11 bases; bases outside gene matches: 9. This CDR3 comprises 13 residues. The CDR3 DNA sequence: TGTGCCAGCAGTGAGAACAGGGGACTGGGTGCTTTCTTT. Translation gives CASSENRGLGAFF.

Here the CDR3 reads CASSLFGQGRGYTF. As DNA, the CDR3 is TGTGCCAGCAGTCTCTTTGGACAGGGTCGGGGCTACACCTTC. The V gene is TRBV6-5, the J gene TRBJ1-2; TRBD1 aligns across 8 bases. J lost 8 bases, V lost 5 bases, and 10 bases had no gene match. This CDR3 comprises 14 residues. CDR1 and CDR2 (germline): MNHEY, SVGAGI.

The genes are TRBV10-1 and TRBJ2-2; 9 nucleotides agree with TRBD1. This CDR3 region has 15 residues. Looked up from germline, CDR1 is WNHNN and CDR2 is SYGVQD (reference sequence). Trimming took 5 bases from V and 6 from J; bases not matched to a gene: 7. The CDR3 region has the DNA TGCGCCAGCAGTCTGGACAGGGGTGGGGCCGGGGAGCTGTTTTTT. It specifies CASSLDRGGAGELFF.

V usage is TRBV30 and J usage is TRBJ1-6, with D perhaps matching TRBD1 (5 bases). Trimming removed 3 bases at V and 12 bases at J, with 15 bases between. The CDR3 loop spans 13 amino acids. Germline V lookup: CDR1 GTSNPN, CDR2 SVGIG (reference sequence). The CDR3 spells CAWRGQAGQPLHF. The CDR3 bases are TGTGCCTGGAGGGGTCAGGCGGGGCAACCCCTCCACTTT.

This chain links TRBV2 with TRBJ1-3; the match to TRBD1 covers 8 bases. Germline loops: CDR1 SNHLY, CDR2 FYNNEI. The J segment lost 3 bases and the V segment lost 6 bases, leaving 4 bases of the junction unmatched. The CDR3 consists of 14 residues. CDR3 in DNA: TGTGCCAGCAGGCAGGGGGCGGGTGGAAACACCATATATTTT. It is translated as CASRQGAGGNTIYF.

This clone was seen just once. CDR3 bases: TGCGCCAGCAGCTCTAGGGGGGAAGCTTTCTTT. This sequence encodes CASSSRGEAFF. V usage is TRBV5-1 and J usage is TRBJ1-1; the D gene is possibly TRBD1 (6 bases). The length of the CDR3 is 11 residues. Germline CDR1 reads SGHRS; CDR2 reads YFSETQ. Trimming took off 3 bases at V and 8 bases at J, with 8 bases between the two ends. The whole variable domain, remainder taken from reference TRBV5-1 and TRBJ1-1, is KAGVTQTPRYLIKTRGQQVTLSCSPISGHRSVSWYQQTPGQGLQFLFEYFSETQRNKGNFPGRFSGRQFSNSRSEMNVSTLELGDSALYLCASSSRGEAFFGQGTRLTVV.

Turning to this clone: The junction shows a germline mismatch at one end, possibly a read error. The V gene is TRBV11-2, the J gene TRBJ1-6; the D gene is possibly TRBD1 (6 bases). The CDR3 extends over 14 amino acids. CDR1 is SGHAT, CDR2 FQNNGV, per germline. CDR3 residues: CASSLDRYRSPLHF. In DNA, the CDR3 is TGTGCCAGCAGCCTAGACAGGTATCGATCACCCCTCCACTTT.

The chain employs TRBV7-2 and TRBJ1-1; D remains ambiguous. The germline CDR1 and CDR2 sequences are SGHTA and FQGNSA. The CDR3 is made up of 14 amino acids. The V gene lost 5 bases and the J gene lost 3 bases, with 13 bases spanning the gap. The CDR3 DNA reads TGTGCCAGCAGCGCTCGGTATGGCGACACTGAAGCTTTCTTT. This codes for CASSARYGDTEAFF.

The J gene is TRBJ1-1, the V gene TRBV19; 7 positions agree with TRBD1. Germline V gene sequence: CDR1 LNHDA, CDR2 SQIVND (reference sequence). V shed 8 bases, J shed 2 bases, and the junction held 5 bases outside the gene matches. The CDR3 has 13 residues. CDR3 DNA: TGTGCCAGTCAGGACAGGAGTAACACTGAAGCTTTCTTT. It is translated as CASQDRSNTEAFF. The variable domain in full, with the rest retrieved from reference TRBV19 and TRBJ1-1, is DGGITQSPKYLFRKEGQNVTLSCEQNLNHDAMYWYRQDPGQGLRLIYYSQIVNDFQKGDIAEGYSVSREKKESFPLTVTSAQKNPTAFYLCASQDRSNTEAFFGQGTRLTVV.

The chain is built from TRBV19 and TRBJ1-5, with 7 bases aligning to TRBD1. From germline, CDR1 is LNHDA and CDR2 SQIVND (reference sequence). Losses at the gene ends were 10 bases for V and 4 bases for J; bases not matched to a gene: 13. The CDR3 sequence is 15 residues long. DNA for the CDR3: TGTGCCACTACTACCCAGGGACAGTCTAATCAGCCCCAGCATTTT. Amino acid sequence: CATTTQGQSNQPQHF. Variable domain in full (rest from reference TRBV19 and TRBJ1-5): DGGITQSPKYLFRKEGQNVTLSCEQNLNHDAMYWYRQDPGQGLRLIYYSQIVNDFQKGDIAEGYSVSREKKESFPLTVTSAQKNPTAFYLCATTTQGQSNQPQHFGDGTRLSIL.

This chain uses TRBV2 with TRBJ2-7; D unresolved. Germline CDR1 reads SNHLY; CDR2 reads FYNNEI. With 3 bases removed from V and 0 bases from J, the gap between germline ends came to 6 bases. There are 13 residues in the CDR3. The CDR3 here is CASSDQFSYEQYF. Written as DNA, the CDR3 is TGTGCCAGCAGTGACCAGTTCTCCTACGAGCAGTACTTC. Combining the CDR3 with reference TRBV2 and TRBJ2-7 gives the whole variable domain EPEVTQTPSHQVTQMGQEVILRCVPISNHLYFYWYRQILGQKVEFLVSFYNNEISEKSEIFDDQFSVERPDGSNFTLKIRSTKLEDSAMYFCASSDQFSYEQYFGPGTRLTVT.